The T cell receptor (beta chain) under discussion was sequenced for a study of vaccination and CD4 T cells after COVID-19. Across the whole study: Convalescent individuals exhibited SARS-CoV-2 positivity on nasal swab PCR, with some 10 mild and one severe presentation. Overall study results and limits: Looking at convalescent patients, 304 of their 307 vaccine-specific clones were spike mono-reactive. Clonotypes reactive to SARS-CoV-2 had a median that went up from approximately 21 to 38, but not significantly.

Time point specified: late sampling 161 to 241 days after vaccination in three convalescent patients. This sample's treatment: roughly 10-day PBMC culture with coronavirus spike peptide pools or control peptides (ViraFEST assay). On this clonotype itself: Antigen unknown.

Germline CDR1 SQVTM, CDR2 ANQGSEA. V lost 6 bases, J lost 5 bases, and 10 bases stayed unmatched. The CDR3 is made up of 14 amino acids. An Oncomine TCR Beta short-read assay was used to sequence the DNA from cultured CD4+ T cells. TCRdb passed the PCR reads through MiXCR, listing each CDR3 protein once. The table has 20,000 to 25,000 distinct CDR3 sequences, roughly 43% seen once. The V gene is TRBV29-1, the J gene TRBJ2-5, with 9 bases lining up with TRBD1. Here the sequenced sample was CD4+ T cells from blood, cultured in vitro, taken about 7 months after SARS-CoV-2 vaccination. The receptor was isolated from a human donor who had recovered from COVID-19. CDR3 sequence: CSVYRGPPRETQYF. In DNA, the CDR3 is TGCAGCGTCTACAGGGGGCCCCCCCGGGAGACCCAGTACTTC.